The next 28 T cell receptor beta chains were all read from a single sample in a study of cytomegalovirus exposure and HLA in healthy donors. The primer mix had 60 Vbeta and 13 Jbeta primers. The repertoire was sequenced with immunoSEQ multiplex PCR; TCRdb's copy has only in-frame clones and lacks some. The repertoire holds 150,000 to 200,000 clones, around 80% seen once, with roughly 6.2% in the top ten. The sequenced sample consisted of PBMCs. These receptors all come from a male donor in good health and CMV-seropositive.

This clone was counted once. The gene calls are TRBV29-1 and TRBJ2-5; D gene unclear. Trimming left V 0 bases short and J 5 bases short, with 13 bases between. The germline gives CDR1 SQVTM, CDR2 ANQGSEA. CDR3 length: 14 amino acids. The CDR3, as DNA: TGCAGCGTTGAAGATCAAACCTCCGGGGAGACCCAGTACTTC. Translation: CSVEDQTSGETQYF. The full variable domain, completed using reference TRBV29-1 and TRBJ2-5, is SAVISQKPSRDICQRGTSLTIQCQVDSQVTMMFWYRQQPGQSLTLIATANQGSEATYESGFVIDKFPISRPNLTFSTLTVSNMSPEDSSIYLCSVEDQTSGETQYFGPGTRLLVL.

V usage is TRBV7-8 and J usage is TRBJ1-5, with 9 bases matching TRBD1. With V trimmed by 3 bases and J by 7 bases, 10 bases remained unmatched. There are 16 residues in the CDR3. Germline V gene lookup returns CDR1 SGHVS and CDR2 FQNEAQ. As DNA, the CDR3 is TGTGCCAGCAGCTTGGGTTCACAGGGGGCCGAACAGCCCCAGCATTTT. Translated, it gives CASSLGSQGAEQPQHF.

The gene calls are TRBV5-4 and TRBJ2-5; 8 positions match TRBD2. This CDR3 region has 14 residues. Per germline, CDR1 SGHNT and CDR2 YYREEE (reference sequence). J was trimmed by 1 base and V by 2 bases; bases with no gene match: 1. The chain's CDR3 is CASSLGLAQETQYF. CDR3 in DNA: TGTGCCAGCAGCTTAGGACTAGCCCAAGAGACCCAGTACTTC.

This chain links TRBV9 with TRBJ1-2; D may be TRBD1 (6 bases). The V end was cut by 4 bases, the J end by 6 bases, with 13 bases between. The CDR3 contains 13 residues. Germline V CDR1 and CDR2: SGDLS, YYNGEE. CDR3 coding DNA: TGTGCCAGCAGCCCCCGACCAGGGGATGGCTACACCTTC. Its protein is CASSPRPGDGYTF.

The rearrangement joins TRBV5-1 to TRBJ2-7, with 10 bases matching TRBD2. The ends lost 8 bases at V and 0 bases at J; junction bases unmatched: 17. CDR3 length: 18 residues. Germline V gene lookup returns CDR1 SGHRS and CDR2 YFSETQ. CDR3 sequence: CASRPGPSGRSGSYEQYF. The CDR3 DNA sequence: TGCGCCAGTCGACCCGGCCCTAGCGGGAGATCCGGCTCCTACGAGCAGTACTTC.

The chain links TRBV15 to TRBJ2-1; 10 bases map to TRBD2. Germline CDR1 is LNHNV and CDR2 is YYDKDF (reference sequence). Trimming removed 0 bases from V and 7 bases from J; junction bases left unmatched: 12. The CDR3 extends over 18 amino acids. CDR3 residues: CATSRERASGRARNEQFF. The CDR3 DNA reads TGTGCCACCAGCAGAGAGAGGGCCAGCGGGAGGGCCCGGAATGAGCAGTTCTTC.

The rearrangement uses TRBV20-1 and TRBJ2-5; D unresolved. V lost 4 bases to trimming and J lost 4 bases, with 7 bases between them. This CDR3 is built from 11 residues. The germline gives CDR1 DFQATT, CDR2 SNEGSKA (reference sequence). The CDR3 nucleotides are TGCAGTGCTATTTTTCGAGAGACCCAGTACTTC. It is translated as CSAIFRETQYF.

In its sample, this clone was seen a few times. V is TRBV10-1 and J is TRBJ2-7; a weak D match, TRBD1 (5 bases). The V gene lost 5 bases and the J gene lost 6 bases, with 17 bases spanning the gap. Germline CDR1 is WNHNN and CDR2 is SYGVQD (reference sequence). The CDR3 loop spans 14 amino acids. Here the CDR3 reads CASSPRTTGGEQYF. CDR3 nucleotides: TGCGCCAGCAGTCCAAGGACCACAGGTGGCGAGCAGTACTTC.

V and J are TRBV5-4 and TRBJ2-7; 7 bases agree with TRBD1. CDR1 is SGHNT, CDR2 YYREEE, per germline (reference sequence). The CDR3 totals 15 residues. The trim removed 3 bases at V and 3 bases at J, leaving 9 bases unmatched. CDR3 DNA: TGTGCCAGCAGCTCCGGACAGGCGTCGATCTACGAGCAGTACTTC. Its translation is CASSSGQASIYEQYF.

This clone appeared a single time. V and J are TRBV5-5 and TRBJ1-2; D call uncertain. This CDR3 is 15 amino acids long. The V and J ends lost 0 bases and 1 base respectively, with 10 bases between them. Per germline, CDR1 SGHKS and CDR2 YYEKEE (reference sequence). The CDR3 DNA sequence: TGTGCCAGCAGCTTGGGCAGCGACCGTAACTATGGCTACACCTTC. The encoded protein is CASSLGSDRNYGYTF.

This chain uses TRBV5-6 with TRBJ2-2; 10 bases align to TRBD2. Looked up from germline, CDR1 is SGHDT and CDR2 is YYEEEE. With 4 bases clipped from V and 5 bases from J, the junction kept 8 bases outside the gene matches. This CDR3 has 16 amino acids. CDR3 nucleotides: TGTGCCAGCAGCCTGACTAGCGGGTATCGTACCGGGGAGCTGTTTTTT. Amino acids: CASSLTSGYRTGELFF.

This chain joins TRBV27 and TRBJ2-7; 10 bases fit TRBD1. Germline assignment: CDR1 MNHEY and CDR2 SMNVEV (reference sequence). The CDR3 totals 19 residues. V was clipped by 6 bases and J by 0 bases; unmatched bases: 17. CDR3 residues: CASRPSGQGIIPSSYEQYF. The CDR3 coding sequence is TGTGCCAGCAGGCCCTCGGGACAGGGGATTATTCCTAGCTCCTACGAGCAGTACTTC.

This chain connects TRBV5-8 to TRBJ2-2; 7 bases match TRBD1. After removal of 4 bases from V and 0 bases from J, the junction contained 9 bases not matched to a gene. In germline, CDR1 is SGHTS, CDR2 YDEGEE. CDR3 length: 17 amino acids. The CDR3 DNA follows: TGTGCCAGCAGCCCCCGTTGGGGACAGCCGAACACCGGGGAGCTGTTTTTT. Translation: CASSPRWGQPNTGELFF.

Only a few counts were recorded for this clone. V usage is TRBV7-2 and J usage is TRBJ1-5; D is perhaps TRBD1 (6 bases). This CDR3 has 14 amino acids. Trimming removed 5 bases from V and 3 bases from J, with 11 bases in between. Germline loops: CDR1 SGHTA, CDR2 FQGNSA. CDR3 amino acids: CASSPQGFNQPQHF. In nucleotides, the CDR3 is TGTGCCAGCAGCCCTCAGGGGTTCAATCAGCCCCAGCATTTT.

The V call is TRBV7-9, the J call TRBJ2-3; D is perhaps TRBD2 (7 bases). In germline, CDR1 is SEHNR, CDR2 FQNEAQ (reference sequence). Trimming removed 5 bases at V and 1 base at J, with 13 bases between. This CDR3 has 15 residues. As DNA, the CDR3 is TGTGCCAGCAGCCCCTCGGGGGGCCGCACAGATACGCAGTATTTT. It encodes CASSPSGGRTDTQYF. Together with reference TRBV7-9 and TRBJ2-3, the CDR3 gives the full variable domain: DTGVSQNPRHKITKRGQNVTFRCDPISEHNRLYWYRQTLGQGPEFLTYFQNEAQLEKSRLLSDRFSAERPKGSFSTLEIQRTEQGDSAMYLCASSPSGGRTDTQYFGPGTRLTVL.

About this clone: The junction does not match germline at one end; this may be a read error. This chain connects TRBV19 to TRBJ1-5; TRBD1 matches at 8 bases. CDR3 length: 10 amino acids. Germline CDR1 and CDR2: LNHDA and SQIVND (reference sequence). CDR3 DNA: TGTGCCAGTAGTACACCGGGACAGGCTTTT. Protein sequence: CASSTPGQAF.

This chain uses TRBV6-6 with TRBJ1-2, with 9 bases that match TRBD1. Trimming removed 0 bases from V and 10 bases from J; junction bases left unmatched: 6. This CDR3 is built from 14 residues. Germline CDR1 reads MNHNY; CDR2 reads SVGAGI (reference sequence). CDR3 DNA sequence: TGTGCCAGCAGTTACTCGATTACAGGGGGCTACTACACCTTC. Translation: CASSYSITGGYYTF.

The gene calls are TRBV30 and TRBJ2-1; 12 bases fit TRBD2. CDR3 length: 14 residues. The germline V gene has CDR1 GTSNPN and CDR2 SVGIG (reference sequence). V lost 6 bases to trimming and J lost 2 bases; unmatched junction nucleotides: 2. As DNA, the CDR3 is TGTGCCTGCAGGACTAGCGGGACCTACAATGAGCAGTTCTTC. Encoded protein: CACRTSGTYNEQFF.

The chain couples TRBV9 to TRBJ1-1; D is possibly TRBD1 (6 bases). Germline V gene lookup returns CDR1 SGDLS and CDR2 YYNGEE. The CDR3 contains 15 residues. With 1 base removed from V and 1 base from J, the gap between germline ends came to 11 bases. The CDR3: CASSVKGGGNTEAFF. The CDR3 DNA reads as TGTGCCAGCAGCGTAAAAGGGGGGGGGAACACTGAAGCTTTCTTT.

In its sample, this clone was seen once. The V and J genes are TRBV14 and TRBJ1-3; D uncertain. V was trimmed by 0 bases and J by 2 bases, leaving 14 bases between them. The CDR3 is 17 amino acids. Germline V gene lookup returns CDR1 SGHDN and CDR2 FVKESK. DNA for the CDR3: TGTGCCAGCAGCCAAGATTTTCCTAGCCGCCCTGGAAACACCATATATTTT. This gives the protein CASSQDFPSRPGNTIYF.

This clone has a handful of counts. The genes are TRBV19 and TRBJ1-2; D gene ambiguous. V was pared by 3 bases and J by 0 bases, with 14 bases between. CDR3 size: 16 residues. Germline values: CDR1 LNHDA, CDR2 SQIVND (reference sequence). CDR3 sequence: CASSMSGSAANYGYTF. The CDR3 DNA reads TGTGCCAGTAGTATGTCGGGGTCCGCAGCTAACTATGGCTACACCTTC.

This chain's CDR3 is CASSYGGGGTEAFF. The CDR3 nucleotides are TGTGCCAGCAGTTACGGGGGTGGAGGGACTGAAGCTTTCTTT. The rearrangement uses TRBV6-5 and TRBJ1-1, with D perhaps TRBD1 (5 bases). In germline, CDR1 is MNHEY, CDR2 SVGAGI. V was cut by 2 bases and J by 5 bases, with 12 bases left in between. The CDR3 contains 14 residues.

Only one count was recorded for this clone. The genes are TRBV7-9 and TRBJ2-1; no reliable D call. CDR3 length equals 16 residues. The V end was cut by 0 bases, the J end by 2 bases, with 11 bases between. Germline loops: CDR1 SEHNR, CDR2 FQNEAQ (reference sequence). The CDR3 nucleotides read TGTGCCAGCAGCTTAGCCGTTCCAGTCCCCTACAATGAGCAGTTCTTC. This sequence encodes CASSLAVPVPYNEQFF.

The chain carries TRBV5-4 and TRBJ1-1, with D possibly matching TRBD1 (5 bases). CDR1 and CDR2 (germline): SGHNT, YYREEE (reference sequence). The CDR3 contains 15 residues. Trimming cost V 5 bases and J 0 bases, with 14 bases left between them. CDR3 sequence (DNA): TGTGCCAGCAGTACTACAGGTGTAATGAACACTGAAGCTTTCTTT. Translation: CASSTTGVMNTEAFF. Looking up the rest from reference TRBV5-4 and TRBJ1-1 gives the full variable domain: ETGVTQSPTHLIKTRGQQVTLRCSSQSGHNTVSWYQQALGQGPQFIFQYYREEENGRGNFPPRFSGLQFPNYSSELNVNALELDDSALYLCASSTTGVMNTEAFFGQGTRLTVV.

V and J are TRBV6-4 and TRBJ1-5; D gene ambiguous. Between the trimmed V and J ends, which lost 5 bases and 0 bases, there was a span of 5 bases. Per the germline V gene, CDR1 is MRHNA and CDR2 is SNTAGT. CDR3 length: 13 residues. The DNA for the CDR3 is TGTGCCAGCAGTTACAGTAGCAATCAGCCCCAGCATTTT. The encoded protein is CASSYSSNQPQHF.

V is TRBV7-9 and J is TRBJ2-7; TRBD2 is a possible D gene (5 bases). The CDR3 extends over 14 amino acids. Germline CDR1 and CDR2: SEHNR and FQNEAQ (reference sequence). Trimming removed 6 bases at V and 2 bases at J, with 14 bases between. The CDR3 sequence: CASRSPAGTYEQYF. DNA of the CDR3: TGTGCCAGCAGGAGTCCGGCGGGCACCTACGAGCAGTACTTC.

Details on this clone: The germline gene is not matched at one end of the junction; a read error may be the cause. The chain is built from TRBV12-5 and TRBJ1-5; maybe TRBD1 (6 bases). Germline assignment: CDR1 LGHNT and CDR2 FRNRAP. The CDR3 has 16 amino acids. For the CDR3, the DNA is TGTGCTAGTGGTTGGACCGGGACACATAGCGATCAGCCCCAGCATTTT. Protein: CASGWTGTHSDQPQHF.

The chain combines TRBV6-1 with TRBJ1-3, with a possible D match to TRBD1 (5 bases). V lost 6 bases and J 1 base, leaving 10 bases between the germline ends. The CDR3 is made up of 14 amino acids. Germline loops: CDR1 MNHNS, CDR2 SASEGT. The CDR3 DNA sequence: TGTGCCAGCAGGCCCCAGGGTTCTGGAAACACCATATATTTT. Its protein product is CASRPQGSGNTIYF.